A selection of T cell receptor beta chains follows, all from one sample in a study of cytomegalovirus exposure and HLA in healthy donors. Method: immunoSEQ multiplex PCR; TCRdb's copy keeps in-frame clones and lacks some. The sample yields tens of thousands of clones, 85% to 95% seen once. Sequenced: PBMCs. These receptor sequences come from a man aged 18-30 years in good health and CMV-seronegative. The CDR3 runs from the conserved cysteine through the conserved F or W. The order of the fields is J gene, V gene, CDR3 protein.

j_gene: TRBJ2-7
v_gene: TRBV13
CDR3aa: CASSLGRGAGYEQYF

j_gene: TRBJ1-1
v_gene: TRBV30
CDR3aa: CAWSVDSTTEAFF

j_gene: TRBJ2-6
v_gene: TRBV2
CDR3aa: CASSEWAGMGANVLTF

j_gene: TRBJ1-6
v_gene: TRBV18
CDR3aa: CASSPAEATPLHF

j_gene: TRBJ2-6
v_gene: TRBV30
CDR3aa: CAWTEGGHSGANVLTF

j_gene: TRBJ2-7
v_gene: TRBV5-8
CDR3aa: CASAIYEIGAGYEQYF

j_gene: TRBJ2-7
v_gene: TRBV7-9
CDR3aa: CASSPPDIYEQYF

j_gene: TRBJ1-5
v_gene: TRBV5-5
CDR3aa: CASSLRQGNQPQHF

j_gene: TRBJ1-5
v_gene: TRBV19
CDR3aa: CASTMGSFSNQPQHF

j_gene: TRBJ1-1
v_gene: TRBV23-1
CDR3aa: CASHLRATKVLKAAEAFF

j_gene: TRBJ2-6
v_gene: TRBV11-2
CDR3aa: CASSLISRPGANVLTF

j_gene: TRBJ2-3
v_gene: TRBV5-1
CDR3aa: CASSYVHTPLTGYADTQYF

j_gene: TRBJ2-5
v_gene: TRBV7-6
CDR3aa: CASSLGRTPQETQYF

j_gene: TRBJ1-5
v_gene: TRBV10-1
CDR3aa: CASSEWAPFDRVSNQPQHF

j_gene: TRBJ2-1
v_gene: TRBV12-5
CDR3aa: CASRPGDYNEQFF

j_gene: TRBJ1-2
v_gene: TRBV27
CDR3aa: CASSSWTGGDYGYTF

j_gene: TRBJ2-1
v_gene: TRBV5-8
CDR3aa: CASSFSNEQFF